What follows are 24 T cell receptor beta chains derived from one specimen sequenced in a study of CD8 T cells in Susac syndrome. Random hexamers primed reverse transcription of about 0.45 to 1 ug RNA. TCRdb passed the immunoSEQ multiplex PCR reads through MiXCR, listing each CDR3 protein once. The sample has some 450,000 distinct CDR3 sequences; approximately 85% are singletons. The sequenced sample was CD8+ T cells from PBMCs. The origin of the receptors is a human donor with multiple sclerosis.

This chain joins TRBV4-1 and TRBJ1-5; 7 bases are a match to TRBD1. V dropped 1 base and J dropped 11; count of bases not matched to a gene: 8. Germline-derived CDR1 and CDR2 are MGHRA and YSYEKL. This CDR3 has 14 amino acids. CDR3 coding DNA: TGCGCCAGCAGCCAAGCAGGGGGGGAATGGGCCCAGCATTTT. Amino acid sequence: CASSQAGGEWAQHF.

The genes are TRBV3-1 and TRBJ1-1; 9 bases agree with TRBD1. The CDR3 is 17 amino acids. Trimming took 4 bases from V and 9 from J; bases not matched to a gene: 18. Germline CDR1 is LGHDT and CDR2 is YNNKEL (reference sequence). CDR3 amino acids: CASSPFRDRVIPFQAFF. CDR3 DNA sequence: TGTGCCAGCAGCCCTTTCCGGGACAGGGTCATTCCTTTTCAAGCTTTCTTT.

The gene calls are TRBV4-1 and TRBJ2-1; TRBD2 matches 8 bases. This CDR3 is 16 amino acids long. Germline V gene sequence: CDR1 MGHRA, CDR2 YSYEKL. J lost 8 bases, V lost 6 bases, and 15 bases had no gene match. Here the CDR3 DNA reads TGCGCCAGCAGACCGATAGCGGGGCCCGGGGATGATGAGCAGTTCTTC. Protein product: CASRPIAGPGDDEQFF.

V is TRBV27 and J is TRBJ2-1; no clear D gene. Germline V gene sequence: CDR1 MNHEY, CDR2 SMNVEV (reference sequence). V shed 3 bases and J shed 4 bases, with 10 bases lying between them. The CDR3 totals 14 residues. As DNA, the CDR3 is TGTGCCAGCAGTTTGGGTCCATTTTACAATGAGCAGTTCTTC. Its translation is CASSLGPFYNEQFF.

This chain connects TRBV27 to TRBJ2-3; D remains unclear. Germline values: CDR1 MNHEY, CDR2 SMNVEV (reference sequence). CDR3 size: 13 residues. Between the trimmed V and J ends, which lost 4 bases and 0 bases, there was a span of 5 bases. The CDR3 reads CASSSDSTDTQYF. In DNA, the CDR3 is TGTGCCAGCAGTTCAGATAGCACAGATACGCAGTATTTT.

The CDR3 DNA is TGTGCCAGCAGTCTCCCAGGGGAGCAGTTCTTC. It yields the protein CASSLPGEQFF. This chain links TRBV27 with TRBJ2-1, with a tentative D call TRBD1 (5 bases). V lost 5 bases and J lost 10, with 9 bases in between. There are 11 residues in the CDR3. Germline V gene sequence: CDR1 MNHEY, CDR2 SMNVEV (reference sequence).

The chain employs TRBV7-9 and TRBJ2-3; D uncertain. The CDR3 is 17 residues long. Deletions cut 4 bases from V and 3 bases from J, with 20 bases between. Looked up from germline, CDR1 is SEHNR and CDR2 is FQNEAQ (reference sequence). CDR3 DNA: TGTGCCAGCAGCTCCTACTTTTCTAACGGTGGTACAGATACGCAGTATTTT. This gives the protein CASSSYFSNGGTDTQYF.

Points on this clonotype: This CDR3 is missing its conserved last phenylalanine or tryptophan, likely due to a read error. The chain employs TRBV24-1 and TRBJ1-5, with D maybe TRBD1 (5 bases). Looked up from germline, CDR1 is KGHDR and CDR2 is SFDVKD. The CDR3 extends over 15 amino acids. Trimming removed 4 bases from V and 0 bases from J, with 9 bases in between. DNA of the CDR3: TGTGCCACCAGTGAGGGGGGAGCTAGCAATCAGCCCCAGCATTCT. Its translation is CATSEGGASNQPQHS.

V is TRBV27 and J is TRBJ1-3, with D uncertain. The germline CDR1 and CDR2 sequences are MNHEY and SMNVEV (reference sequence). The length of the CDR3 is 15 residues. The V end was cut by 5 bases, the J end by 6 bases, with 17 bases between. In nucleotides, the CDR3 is TGTGCCAGCAGTCCTCTGGGGAATCCCAAAAACACCATATATTTT. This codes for CASSPLGNPKNTIYF.

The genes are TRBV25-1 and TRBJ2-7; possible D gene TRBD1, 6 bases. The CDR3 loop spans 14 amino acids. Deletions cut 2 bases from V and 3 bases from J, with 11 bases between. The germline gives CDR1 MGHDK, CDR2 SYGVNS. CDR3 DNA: TGTGCCAGCAGTGAAGCGACAGGCTACTACGAGCAGTACTTC. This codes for CASSEATGYYEQYF.

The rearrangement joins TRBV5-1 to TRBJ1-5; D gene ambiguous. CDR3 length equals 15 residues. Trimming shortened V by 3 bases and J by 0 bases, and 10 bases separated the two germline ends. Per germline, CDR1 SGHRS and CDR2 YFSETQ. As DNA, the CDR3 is TGCGCCAGCAGCTACAGTGAGTTTAGCAATCAGCCCCAGCATTTT. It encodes CASSYSEFSNQPQHF.

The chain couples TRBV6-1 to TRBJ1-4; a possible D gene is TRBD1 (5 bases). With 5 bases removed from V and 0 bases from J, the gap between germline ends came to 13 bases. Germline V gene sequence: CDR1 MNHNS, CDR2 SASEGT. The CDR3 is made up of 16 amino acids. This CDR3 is CASSPLGGATNEKLFF. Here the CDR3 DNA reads TGTGCCAGCAGTCCTCTGGGGGGGGCAACTAATGAAAAACTGTTTTTT.

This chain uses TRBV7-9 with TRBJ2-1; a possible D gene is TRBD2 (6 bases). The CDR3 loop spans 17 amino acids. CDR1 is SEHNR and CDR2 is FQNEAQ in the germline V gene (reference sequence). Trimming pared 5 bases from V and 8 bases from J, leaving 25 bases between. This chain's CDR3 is CASSPLPPFTGADEQFF. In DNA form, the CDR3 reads TGTGCCAGCAGCCCACTCCCCCCATTCACGGGAGCCGATGAGCAGTTCTTC.

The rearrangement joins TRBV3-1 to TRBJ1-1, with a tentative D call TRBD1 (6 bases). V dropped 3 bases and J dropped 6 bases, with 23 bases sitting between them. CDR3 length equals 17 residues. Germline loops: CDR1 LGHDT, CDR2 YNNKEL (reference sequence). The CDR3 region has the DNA TGTGCCAGCAGCCACCGAAGGGCGGATAGGACAGCCTCTGAAGCTTTCTTT. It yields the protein CASSHRRADRTASEAFF.

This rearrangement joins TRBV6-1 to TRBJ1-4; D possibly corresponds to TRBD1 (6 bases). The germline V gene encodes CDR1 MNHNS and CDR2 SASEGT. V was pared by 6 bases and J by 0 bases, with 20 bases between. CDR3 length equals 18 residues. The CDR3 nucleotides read TGTGCCAGCAGCACAGTACAGGGACTGCGGTCAACTAATGAAAAACTGTTTTTT. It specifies CASSTVQGLRSTNEKLFF.

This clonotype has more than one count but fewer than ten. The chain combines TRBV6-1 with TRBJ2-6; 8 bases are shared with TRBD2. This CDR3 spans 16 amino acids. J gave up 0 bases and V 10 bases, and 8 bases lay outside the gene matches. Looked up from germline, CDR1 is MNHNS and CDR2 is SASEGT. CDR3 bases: TGTGCCACCGTACTAGCGGCCGCCTCTGGGGCCAACGTCCTGACTTTC. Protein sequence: CATVLAAASGANVLTF.

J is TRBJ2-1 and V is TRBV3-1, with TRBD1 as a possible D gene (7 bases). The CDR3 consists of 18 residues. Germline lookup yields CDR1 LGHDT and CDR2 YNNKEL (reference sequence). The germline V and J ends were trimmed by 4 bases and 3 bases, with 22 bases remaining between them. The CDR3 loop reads CASSPGTVGGEDYNEQFF. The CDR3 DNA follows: TGTGCCAGCAGCCCCGGGACAGTGGGGGGCGAGGACTACAATGAGCAGTTCTTC.

The CDR3 here is CASSHDPDGAMGEQYF. In DNA, the CDR3 is TGCGCCAGCAGCCATGACCCTGACGGGGCGATGGGCGAGCAGTACTTC. The genes are TRBV4-1 and TRBJ2-7; D possibly uses TRBD1 or TRBD2 (5 bases each). V lost 3 bases, J lost 6 bases, and 21 bases lay in between. This CDR3 is 16 amino acids long. The germline gives CDR1 MGHRA, CDR2 YSYEKL.

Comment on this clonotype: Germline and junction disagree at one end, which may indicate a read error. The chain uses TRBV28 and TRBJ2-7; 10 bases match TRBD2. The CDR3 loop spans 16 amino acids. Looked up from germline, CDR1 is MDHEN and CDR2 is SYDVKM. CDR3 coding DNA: TGTGCCAGCAGTCCCAGACTAGCGGGCGGCTCCTACGAGCAGCACTTC. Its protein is CASSPRLAGGSYEQHF.

The CDR3 loop is CASSAPGGETQYF. Written as DNA, the CDR3 is TGTGCCAGCAGCGCCCCGGGGGGTGAGACCCAGTACTTC. The chain links TRBV5-4 to TRBJ2-5, with 7 bases lining up with TRBD2. CDR3 length equals 13 residues. J lost 5 bases, V lost 4 bases, and 5 bases had no gene match. Germline CDR1 SGHNT, CDR2 YYREEE (reference sequence).

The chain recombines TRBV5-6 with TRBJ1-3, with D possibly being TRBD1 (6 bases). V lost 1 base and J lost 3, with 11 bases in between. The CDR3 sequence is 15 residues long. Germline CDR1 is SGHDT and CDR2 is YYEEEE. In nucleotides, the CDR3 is TGTGCCAGCAGCTTGACGGGGGGCGGTGGAAACACCATATATTTT. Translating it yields CASSLTGGGGNTIYF. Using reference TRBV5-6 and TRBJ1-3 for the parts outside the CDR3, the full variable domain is DAGVTQSPTHLIKTRGQQVTLRCSPKSGHDTVSWYQQALGQGPQFIFQYYEEEERQRGNFPDRFSGHQFPNYSSELNVNALLLGDSALYLCASSLTGGGGNTIYFGEGSWLTVV.

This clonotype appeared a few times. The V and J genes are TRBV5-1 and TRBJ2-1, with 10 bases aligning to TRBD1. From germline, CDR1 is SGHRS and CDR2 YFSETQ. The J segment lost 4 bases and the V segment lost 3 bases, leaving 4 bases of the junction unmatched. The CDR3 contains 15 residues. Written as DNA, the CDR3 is TGCGCCAGCAGCTCGGGACAGGGGCCTTACAATGAGCAGTTCTTC. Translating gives CASSSGQGPYNEQFF.

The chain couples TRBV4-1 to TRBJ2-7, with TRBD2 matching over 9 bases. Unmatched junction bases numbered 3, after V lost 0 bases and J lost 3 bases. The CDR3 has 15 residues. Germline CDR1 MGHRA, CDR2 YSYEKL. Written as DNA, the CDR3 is TGCGCCAGCAGCCAAGAAACTAGCGGGTTCTACGAGCAGTACTTC. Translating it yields CASSQETSGFYEQYF.

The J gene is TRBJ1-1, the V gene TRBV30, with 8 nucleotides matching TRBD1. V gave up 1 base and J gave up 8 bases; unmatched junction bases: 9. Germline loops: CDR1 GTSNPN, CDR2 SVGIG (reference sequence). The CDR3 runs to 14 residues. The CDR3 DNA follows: TGTGCCTGGAGTGACGGACAGGGAAATATAGAAGCTTTCTTT. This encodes CAWSDGQGNIEAFF.